Listed below are T cell receptor beta chains from one sample, sequenced in a study of blood T cell repertoires in COVID-19. Clones were sequenced by immunoSEQ multiplex PCR, and TCRdb holds only the in-frame ones, with some missing. The sample consists of roughly 230,000 clones, over 75% of them appearing once. Sequencing input: peripheral blood. The source of these receptors is an elderly woman with acute or convalescent COVID-19. CDR3s include the opening cysteine and the closing phenylalanine or tryptophan. The D gene is left open where the match is weak. Some rows mark clone size as missing; the rest say once, few, many or name a class of expanded clone.

D gene: NA; J gene: TRBJ2-2; clone size: NA; V gene: TRBV14; CDR3 protein: CASSQDYAGELFF; CDR3 DNA: TGTGCCAGCAGCCAAGATTATGCCGGGGAGCTGTTTTTT
D gene: TRBD2; J gene: TRBJ2-3; clone size: once; V gene: TRBV4-2; CDR3 protein: CASSLTSGSTDTQYF; CDR3 DNA: TGTGCCAGCAGCCTTACTAGCGGAAGCACAGATACGCAGTATTTT
D gene: NA; J gene: TRBJ2-7; clone size: NA; V gene: TRBV15; CDR3 protein: CATSRDQGRTYEQYF; CDR3 DNA: TGTGCCACCAGCAGAGATCAGGGTCGGACCTACGAGCAGTACTTC
D gene: TRBD1; J gene: TRBJ1-2; clone size: NA; V gene: TRBV19; CDR3 protein: CASTWTGFPDNYGYTF; CDR3 DNA: TGTGCCAGTACGTGGACAGGCTTCCCCGATAACTATGGCTACACCTTC
D gene: NA; J gene: TRBJ1-1; clone size: NA; V gene: TRBV4-1; CDR3 protein: CASSRRDNLNTEAFF; CDR3 DNA: TGCGCCAGCAGCCGAAGGGACAATTTGAACACTGAAGCTTTCTTT
D gene: NA; J gene: TRBJ2-7; clone size: NA; V gene: TRBV15; CDR3 protein: CATSRVPSDEQYF; CDR3 DNA: TGTGCCACCAGCAGAGTGCCTAGCGACGAGCAGTACTTC
D gene: TRBD2; J gene: TRBJ2-5; clone size: NA; V gene: TRBV5-1; CDR3 protein: CASSGGGGLETQYF; CDR3 DNA: TGCGCCAGCAGCGGCGGGGGAGGGCTAGAGACCCAGTACTTC
D gene: NA; J gene: TRBJ2-5; clone size: NA; V gene: TRBV7-7; CDR3 protein: CASSLQQETQYF; CDR3 DNA: TGTGCCAGCAGCTTACAGCAAGAGACCCAGTACTTC
D gene: TRBD1; J gene: TRBJ1-1; clone size: NA; V gene: TRBV27; CDR3 protein: CASSSQGGWGEAFF; CDR3 DNA: TGTGCCAGCAGTTCGCAAGGGGGCTGGGGTGAAGCTTTCTTT
D gene: TRBD1; J gene: TRBJ1-2; clone size: once; V gene: TRBV28; CDR3 protein: CASSTPTGNYGYTF; CDR3 DNA: TGTGCCAGCAGTACACCGACAGGGAACTATGGCTACACCTTC
D gene: TRBD1; J gene: TRBJ2-7; clone size: once; V gene: TRBV27; CDR3 protein: CASSRQGDYEQYF; CDR3 DNA: TGTGCCAGCAGTCGACAGGGTGACTACGAGCAGTACTTC
D gene: NA; J gene: TRBJ1-6; clone size: NA; V gene: TRBV18; CDR3 protein: CASSQGRSAYNSPLHF; CDR3 DNA: TGTGCCAGCTCACAAGGCAGGTCCGCCTATAATTCACCCCTCCACTTT
D gene: NA; J gene: TRBJ1-6; clone size: NA; V gene: TRBV18; CDR3 protein: CASSPVESSYNSPLHF; CDR3 DNA: TGTGCCAGCTCACCAGTGGAGAGCTCCTATAATTCACCCCTCCACTTT
D gene: TRBD2; J gene: TRBJ2-1; clone size: NA; V gene: TRBV27; CDR3 protein: CASSLLPSGREFHEQFF; CDR3 DNA: TGTGCCAGCAGTTTATTGCCTAGCGGGAGGGAGTTCCATGAGCAGTTCTTC
D gene: TRBD2; J gene: TRBJ2-1; clone size: NA; V gene: TRBV11-2; CDR3 protein: CASSLDIAGAANEQFF; CDR3 DNA: TGTGCCAGCAGCTTAGATATAGCGGGAGCAGCCAATGAGCAGTTCTTC
D gene: TRBD2; J gene: TRBJ2-1; clone size: once; V gene: TRBV5-1; CDR3 protein: CASSLAVPSGYNEQFF; CDR3 DNA: TGCGCCAGCAGCTTGGCAGTTCCTAGCGGATACAATGAGCAGTTCTTC
D gene: TRBD1; J gene: TRBJ1-4; clone size: NA; V gene: TRBV18; CDR3 protein: CASSRRDLQGVNFGKLFF; CDR3 DNA: TGTGCCAGCTCCCGAAGGGACCTACAGGGGGTCAATTTCGGAAAACTGTTTTTT
D gene: TRBD1; J gene: TRBJ1-2; clone size: NA; V gene: TRBV28; CDR3 protein: CASSGTAEGGYGYTF; CDR3 DNA: TGTGCCAGCAGCGGGACAGCAGAGGGGGGCTATGGCTACACCTTC
D gene: NA; J gene: TRBJ1-5; clone size: NA; V gene: TRBV30; CDR3 protein: CAWSVEGDQPQHF; CDR3 DNA: TGTGCCTGGAGTGTTGAGGGGGATCAGCCCCAGCATTTT
D gene: TRBD2; J gene: TRBJ2-1; clone size: NA; V gene: TRBV7-2; CDR3 protein: CASSSSWGGQGNEQFF; CDR3 DNA: TGTGCCAGCAGCTCATCCTGGGGGGGTCAGGGCAATGAGCAGTTCTTC
D gene: TRBD1; J gene: TRBJ2-4; clone size: NA; V gene: TRBV28; CDR3 protein: CASSARGTGNVKNIQYF; CDR3 DNA: TGTGCCAGCAGTGCTCGCGGGACAGGGAATGTCAAAAACATTCAGTACTTC
D gene: NA; J gene: TRBJ1-2; clone size: NA; V gene: TRBV9; CDR3 protein: CASSLSENYGYTF; CDR3 DNA: TGTGCCAGCAGCCTTAGCGAGAACTATGGCTACACCTTC
D gene: NA; J gene: TRBJ1-3; clone size: NA; V gene: TRBV19; CDR3 protein: CASSGLPGNTIYF; CDR3 DNA: TGTGCCAGTAGTGGACTCCCTGGAAACACCATATATTTT
D gene: TRBD1; J gene: TRBJ2-5; clone size: NA; V gene: TRBV13; CDR3 protein: CASSLEPDRGRETQYF; CDR3 DNA: TGTGCCAGCAGCTTAGAGCCCGACAGGGGGCGGGAGACCCAGTACTTC
D gene: TRBD2; J gene: TRBJ2-1; clone size: NA; V gene: TRBV24-1; CDR3 protein: CATSDLRRGGNEQFF; CDR3 DNA: TGTGCCACCAGTGATTTGAGGCGGGGGGGGAATGAGCAGTTCTTC
D gene: TRBD1; J gene: TRBJ2-3; clone size: NA; V gene: TRBV3-1/TRBV3-2; CDR3 protein: CASSHLLSTGGEADTQYF; CDR3 DNA: TGTGCCAGCAGCCATCTTCTTTCGACAGGGGGGGAGGCAGATACGCAGTATTTT
D gene: NA; J gene: TRBJ2-2; clone size: NA; V gene: TRBV19; CDR3 protein: CASTSGYTGELFF; CDR3 DNA: TGTGCCAGTACGAGCGGTTACACCGGGGAGCTGTTTTTT
D gene: TRBD1; J gene: TRBJ1-4; clone size: NA; V gene: TRBV28; CDR3 protein: CASRTQGANEKLFF; CDR3 DNA: TGTGCCAGCAGGACGCAGGGGGCTAATGAAAAACTGTTTTTT